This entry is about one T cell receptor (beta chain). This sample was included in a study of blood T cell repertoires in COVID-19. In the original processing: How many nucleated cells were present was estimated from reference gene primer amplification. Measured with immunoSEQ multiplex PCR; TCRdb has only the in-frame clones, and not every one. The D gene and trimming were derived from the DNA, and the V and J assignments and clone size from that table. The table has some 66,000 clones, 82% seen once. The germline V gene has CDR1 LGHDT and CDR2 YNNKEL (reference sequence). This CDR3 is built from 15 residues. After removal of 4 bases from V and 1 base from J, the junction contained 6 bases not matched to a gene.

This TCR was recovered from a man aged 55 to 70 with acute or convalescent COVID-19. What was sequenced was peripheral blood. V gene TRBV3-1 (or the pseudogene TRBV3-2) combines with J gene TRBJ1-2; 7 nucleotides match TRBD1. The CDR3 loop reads CASSRGTVNNYGYTF. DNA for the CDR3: TGTGCCAGCAGCCGAGGGACAGTAAATAACTATGGCTACACCTTC.